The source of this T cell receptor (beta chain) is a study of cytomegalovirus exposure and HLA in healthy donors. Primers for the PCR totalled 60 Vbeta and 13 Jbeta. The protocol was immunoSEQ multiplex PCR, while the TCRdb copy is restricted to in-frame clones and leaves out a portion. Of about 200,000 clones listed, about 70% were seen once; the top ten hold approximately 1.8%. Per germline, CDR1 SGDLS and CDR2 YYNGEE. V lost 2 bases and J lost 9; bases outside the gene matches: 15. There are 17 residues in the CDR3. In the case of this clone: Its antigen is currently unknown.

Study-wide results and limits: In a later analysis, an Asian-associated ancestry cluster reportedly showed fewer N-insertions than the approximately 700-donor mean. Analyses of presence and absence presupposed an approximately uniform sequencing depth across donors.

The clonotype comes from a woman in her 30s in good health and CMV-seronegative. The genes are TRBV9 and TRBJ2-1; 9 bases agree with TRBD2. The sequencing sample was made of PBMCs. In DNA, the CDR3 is TGTGCCAGCAGCGTCCACTCTTCGCCGGGACTAGCTCCTGAGCAGTTCTTC. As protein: CASSVHSSPGLAPEQFF.